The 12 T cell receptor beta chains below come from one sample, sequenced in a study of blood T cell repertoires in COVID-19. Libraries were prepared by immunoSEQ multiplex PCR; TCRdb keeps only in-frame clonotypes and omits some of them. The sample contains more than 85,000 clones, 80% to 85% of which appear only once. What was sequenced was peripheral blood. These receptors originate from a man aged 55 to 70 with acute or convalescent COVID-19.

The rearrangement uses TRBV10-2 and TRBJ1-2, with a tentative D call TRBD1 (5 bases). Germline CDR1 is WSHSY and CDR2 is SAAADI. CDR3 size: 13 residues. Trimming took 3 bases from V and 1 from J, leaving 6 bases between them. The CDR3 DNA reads TGCGCCAGCAGTGATAGGGGTAACTATGGCTACACCTTC. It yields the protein CASSDRGNYGYTF.

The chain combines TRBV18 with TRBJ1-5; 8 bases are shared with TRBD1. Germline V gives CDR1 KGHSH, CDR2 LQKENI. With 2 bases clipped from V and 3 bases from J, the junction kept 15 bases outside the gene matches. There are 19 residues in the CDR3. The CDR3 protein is CASSPEGQGKTNPNQPQHF. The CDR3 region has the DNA TGTGCCAGCTCACCAGAAGGACAGGGAAAGACAAACCCCAATCAGCCCCAGCATTTT.

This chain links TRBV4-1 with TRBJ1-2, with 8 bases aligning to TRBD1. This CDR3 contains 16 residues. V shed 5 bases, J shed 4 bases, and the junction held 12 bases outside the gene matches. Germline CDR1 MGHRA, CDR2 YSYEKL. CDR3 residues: CASSVGTGPIPYGYTF. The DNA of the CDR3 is TGCGCCAGCAGCGTCGGGACAGGTCCTATACCCTATGGCTACACCTTC.

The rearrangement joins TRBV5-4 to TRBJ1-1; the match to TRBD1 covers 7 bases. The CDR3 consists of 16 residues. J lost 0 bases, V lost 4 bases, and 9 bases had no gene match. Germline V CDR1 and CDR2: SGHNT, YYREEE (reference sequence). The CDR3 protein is CASSPGQSFMNTEAFF. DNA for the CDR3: TGTGCCAGCAGCCCGGGACAGTCCTTTATGAACACTGAAGCTTTCTTT.

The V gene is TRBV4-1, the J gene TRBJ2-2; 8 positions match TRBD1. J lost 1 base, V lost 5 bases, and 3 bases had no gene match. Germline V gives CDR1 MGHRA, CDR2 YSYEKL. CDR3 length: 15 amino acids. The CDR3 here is CASSEQGVNTGELFF. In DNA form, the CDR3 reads TGCGCCAGCAGCGAACAGGGGGTGAACACCGGGGAGCTGTTTTTT.

In nucleotides, the CDR3 is TGTGCCAGTTCTCCAGGGACGGGCTTAGCCGTTTTCGGGAGGGCCGAAGATACGCAGTATTTT. This translates into CASSPGTGLAVFGRAEDTQYF. V gene TRBV19 combines with J gene TRBJ2-3; 8 bases match TRBD2. Trimming removed 8 bases from V and 5 bases from J; junction bases left unmatched: 30. Germline CDR1 reads LNHDA; CDR2 reads SQIVND (reference sequence). The CDR3 has 21 residues.

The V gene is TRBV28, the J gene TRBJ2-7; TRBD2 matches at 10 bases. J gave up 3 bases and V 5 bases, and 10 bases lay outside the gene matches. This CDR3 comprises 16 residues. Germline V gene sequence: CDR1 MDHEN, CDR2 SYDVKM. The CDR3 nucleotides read TGTGCCAGCAGTGGCACTAGCGGGACGAGGTTCTACGAGCAGTACGTC. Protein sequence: CASSGTSGTRFYEQYV.

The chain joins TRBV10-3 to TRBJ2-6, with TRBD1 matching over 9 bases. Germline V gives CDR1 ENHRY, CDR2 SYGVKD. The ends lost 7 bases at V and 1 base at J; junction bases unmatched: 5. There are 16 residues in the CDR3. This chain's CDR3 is CAIIGTGSSGANVLTF. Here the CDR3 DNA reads TGTGCCATCATAGGGACAGGGAGTTCTGGGGCCAACGTCCTGACTTTC.

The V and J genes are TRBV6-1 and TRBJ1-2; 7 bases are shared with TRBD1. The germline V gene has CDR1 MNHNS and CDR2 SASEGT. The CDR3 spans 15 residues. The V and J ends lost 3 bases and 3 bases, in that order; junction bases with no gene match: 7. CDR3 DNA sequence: TGTGCCAGCAGTGATTGGACAGGCCCGGACTATGGCTACACCTTC. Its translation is CASSDWTGPDYGYTF.

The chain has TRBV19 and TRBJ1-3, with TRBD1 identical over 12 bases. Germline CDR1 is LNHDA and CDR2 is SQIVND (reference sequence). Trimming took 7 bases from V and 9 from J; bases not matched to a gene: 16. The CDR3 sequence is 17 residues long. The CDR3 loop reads CASTTRSPGQGASTIYF. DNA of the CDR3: TGTGCCAGTACCACACGCTCTCCGGGACAGGGGGCCAGCACCATATATTTT.

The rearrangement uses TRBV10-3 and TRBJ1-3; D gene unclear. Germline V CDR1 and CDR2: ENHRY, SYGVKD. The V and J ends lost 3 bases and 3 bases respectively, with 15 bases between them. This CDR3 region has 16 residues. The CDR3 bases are TGTGCCATCAGTGATATACCGACCGCAGGTGGAAACACCATATATTTT. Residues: CAISDIPTAGGNTIYF.

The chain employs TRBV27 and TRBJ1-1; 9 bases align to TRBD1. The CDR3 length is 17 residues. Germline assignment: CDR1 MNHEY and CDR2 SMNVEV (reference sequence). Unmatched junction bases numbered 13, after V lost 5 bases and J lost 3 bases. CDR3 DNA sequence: TGTGCCAGCAGTCTTAGGGGGACAGGGATTACCCACACTGAAGCTTTCTTT. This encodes CASSLRGTGITHTEAFF.